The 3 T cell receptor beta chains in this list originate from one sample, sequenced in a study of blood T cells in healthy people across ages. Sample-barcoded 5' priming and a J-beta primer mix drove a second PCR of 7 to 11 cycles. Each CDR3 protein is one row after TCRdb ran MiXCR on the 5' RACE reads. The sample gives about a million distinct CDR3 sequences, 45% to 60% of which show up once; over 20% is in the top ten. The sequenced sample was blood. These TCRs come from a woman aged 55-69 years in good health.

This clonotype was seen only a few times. This chain's CDR3 is CATGNAAGETQYF. CDR3 sequence (DNA): TGTGCCACCGGAAACGCTGCAGGCGAGACCCAGTACTTC. The rearrangement uses TRBV24-1 and TRBJ2-5; D is undetermined. The germline V gene encodes CDR1 KGHDR and CDR2 SFDVKD. V was trimmed by 9 bases and J by 5 bases, leaving 15 bases between them. The CDR3 extends over 13 amino acids.

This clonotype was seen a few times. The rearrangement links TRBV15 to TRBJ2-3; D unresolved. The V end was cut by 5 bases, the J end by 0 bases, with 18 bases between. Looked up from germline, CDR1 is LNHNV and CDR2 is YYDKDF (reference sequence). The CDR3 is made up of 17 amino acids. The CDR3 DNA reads TGTGCCACCAGCCATACTAACCGATTTCCTAGCACAGATACGCAGTATTTT. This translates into CATSHTNRFPSTDTQYF. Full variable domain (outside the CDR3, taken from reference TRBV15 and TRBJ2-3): DAMVIQNPRYQVTQFGKPVTLSCSQTLNHNVMYWYQQKSSQAPKLLFHYYDKDFNNEADTPDNFQSRRPNTSFCFLDIRSPGLGDTAMYLCATSHTNRFPSTDTQYFGPGTRLTVL.

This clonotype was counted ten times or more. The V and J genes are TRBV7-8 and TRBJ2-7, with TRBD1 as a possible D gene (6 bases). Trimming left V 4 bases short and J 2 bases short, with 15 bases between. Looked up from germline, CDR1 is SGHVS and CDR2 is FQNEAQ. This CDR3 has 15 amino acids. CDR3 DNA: TGTGCCAGCAGCTGGCGGCAGGGGAAAACCTACGAGCAGTACTTC. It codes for CASSWRQGKTYEQYF.